Shown below are 20 T cell receptor beta chains from a single sample sequenced in a study of T-cell memory formation after mild COVID-19. A single record per CDR3 protein comes from TCRdb applying MiXCR to the 5' RACE reads. This table holds 390,000 or so distinct CDR3 sequences, about 16% found once. Material for sequencing was PBMCs or a T cell subset sorted from them (not recorded which). The receptor set was obtained from a man aged 18 to 35 who had mild COVID-19 (a few samples of this study predate the infection). Cell type and time point are not known.

V usage is TRBV5-6 and J usage is TRBJ2-7; D is uncertain. Germline V gene sequence: CDR1 SGHDT, CDR2 YYEEEE. The V end was cut by 3 bases, the J end by 3 bases, with 7 bases between. The CDR3 sequence is 12 residues long. CDR3: CASSWNGYEQYV. The CDR3 DNA sequence: TGTGCCAGCAGCTGGAACGGCTACGAGCAGTACGTC.

This clonotype was recorded a few times. V is TRBV12-3 or TRBV12-4 and J is TRBJ2-6; D is possibly TRBD1 (6 bases). V gave up 5 bases and J gave up 0 bases, with 17 bases separating them. The CDR3 has 18 amino acids. CDR3 protein: CASSPAPGQSSGANVLTF. The CDR3 coding sequence is TGTGCCAGCAGTCCCGCCCCCGGACAGTCCTCTGGGGCCAACGTCCTGACTTTC.

This chain uses TRBV5-1 with TRBJ1-1; the D gene is possibly TRBD1 (6 bases). Looked up from germline, CDR1 is SGHRS and CDR2 is YFSETQ. The CDR3 is 14 residues long. V was pared by 2 bases and J by 7 bases, with 15 bases between. CDR3 bases: TGCGCCAGCAGCTTAGCAGGGGAGAGGGATGAAGCTTTCTTT. As protein: CASSLAGERDEAFF.

The rearrangement links TRBV7-2 to TRBJ2-1, with D maybe TRBD2 (6 bases). The V and J ends lost 5 bases and 5 bases respectively, with 19 bases between them. The CDR3 contains 16 residues. In germline, CDR1 is SGHTA, CDR2 FQGNSA. CDR3 DNA sequence: TGTGCCAGCAGCCCCTGGGTCGGGGGACCCGACAATGAGCAGTTCTTC. Protein sequence: CASSPWVGGPDNEQFF.

The V call is TRBV27, the J call TRBJ1-5, with D tentatively TRBD1 (5 bases). V was shortened by 5 bases and J by 11 bases, with 16 bases between the two germline ends. Looked up from germline, CDR1 is MNHEY and CDR2 is SMNVEV (reference sequence). The CDR3 is 13 amino acids. DNA of the CDR3: TGTGCCAGCAGTCCGCAGGGCAACCTAGCCCAGCATTTT. Protein product: CASSPQGNLAQHF.

The genes are TRBV5-1 and TRBJ2-6, with unresolved D. CDR1 is SGHRS and CDR2 is YFSETQ in the germline V gene. Trimming stripped 4 bases from V and 1 base from J, with 12 bases between. CDR3 size: 16 residues. The CDR3 nucleotides are TGCGCCAGCAGCCCCCTAGGTCTTTCTGGGGCCAACGTCCTGACTTTC. Its translation: CASSPLGLSGANVLTF.

The rearrangement joins TRBV11-2 to TRBJ2-1; D unresolved. V was clipped by 6 bases and J by 7 bases, with 10 bases between them. Looked up from germline, CDR1 is SGHAT and CDR2 is FQNNGV. This CDR3 has 12 amino acids. The CDR3 bases are TGTGCCAGCAGAGGAAGTCCGAATGAGCAGTTCTTC. Its protein product is CASRGSPNEQFF.

This chain links TRBV5-1 with TRBJ1-2, with TRBD1 matching 8 bases. Trimming removed 2 bases from V and 8 bases from J; junction bases left unmatched: 11. The CDR3 runs 15 residues. In germline, CDR1 is SGHRS, CDR2 YFSETQ. CDR3 nucleotide sequence: TGCGCCAGCAGCTTTGCCCGAGGACAGGGCGTCGGCTACACCTTC. Residues: CASSFARGQGVGYTF.

The chain has TRBV4-1 and TRBJ2-1, with D uncertain. The germline V and J ends were trimmed by 1 base and 7 bases, with 11 bases remaining between them. The CDR3 has 14 residues. Germline lookup yields CDR1 MGHRA and CDR2 YSYEKL. The CDR3 nucleotides read TGCGCCAGCAGCCAAGGTCCTCTAGGGAATGAGCAGTTCTTC. The encoded protein is CASSQGPLGNEQFF.

About this clonotype: This may be a read error: a much more frequent sequence differs by one nucleotide. The V gene is TRBV5-5, the J gene TRBJ2-7, with no clear D. Per the germline V gene, CDR1 is SGHKS and CDR2 is YYEKEE (reference sequence). CDR3 length equals 11 residues. Here the CDR3 reads CASSLSDEKYF. The CDR3 nucleotides are TGTGCCAGCAGCTTAAGTGACGAGAAGTACTTC.

This clonotype appeared many times. The chain employs TRBV10-3 and TRBJ2-3; the D gene is possibly TRBD2 (5 bases). The ends were cut back, 10 bases at V and 4 bases at J, with 15 bases in the middle. Germline values: CDR1 ENHRY, CDR2 SYGVKD. The CDR3 is 13 residues long. CDR3 in DNA: TGTGCCACTATGGACGGGGTCGCAGATACGCAGTATTTT. Translating it yields CATMDGVADTQYF.

The rearrangement links TRBV7-9 to TRBJ1-2; D may be TRBD1 (5 bases). CDR3 size: 15 residues. From germline, CDR1 is SEHNR and CDR2 FQNEAQ (reference sequence). V shed 5 bases and J shed 5 bases, with 18 bases lying between them. CDR3: CASSNRADGGYGYTF. The CDR3 DNA reads TGTGCCAGCAGCAACCGGGCCGATGGGGGATATGGCTACACCTTC.

This clonotype was seen many times. The chain joins TRBV6-2 or TRBV6-3 to TRBJ2-7; TRBD2 is a possible D gene (5 bases). Germline CDR1 reads MNHEY; CDR2 reads SVGEGT. V dropped 7 bases and J dropped 2 bases, with 24 bases sitting between them. The CDR3 spans 17 residues. This CDR3 reads CASKKMGTRGSAYEQYF. The CDR3 nucleotides read TGTGCCAGCAAAAAGATGGGCACCCGAGGGAGCGCCTACGAGCAGTACTTC.

The rearrangement links TRBV9 to TRBJ2-4; possibly TRBD1 for D (6 bases). The CDR3 extends over 12 amino acids. Trimming pared 4 bases from V and 9 bases from J, leaving 11 bases between. CDR1 and CDR2 from the germline V gene are SGDLS and YYNGEE. This CDR3 is CASSLDSSIQYF. CDR3 bases: TGTGCCAGCAGCCTGGACAGTAGCATTCAGTACTTC. The whole variable domain, filled in from reference TRBV9 and TRBJ2-4, reads DSGVTQTPKHLITATGQRVTLRCSPRSGDLSVYWYQQSLDQGLQFLIQYYNGEERAKGNILERFSAQQFPDLHSELNLSSLELGDSALYFCASSLDSSIQYFGAGTRLSVL.

V is TRBV12-3 or TRBV12-4 and J is TRBJ1-6, with 7 bases fitting TRBD1. Unmatched junction bases numbered 11, after V lost 6 bases and J lost 9 bases. The CDR3 runs 15 residues. The CDR3 DNA sequence: TGTGCCAGCAGCCGAGGGGGCGCCTTTGGTTCACCCCTCCACTTT. The encoded protein is CASSRGGAFGSPLHF.

V and J are TRBV6-1 and TRBJ2-6, with D perhaps being TRBD1 or TRBD2 (5 bases each). V lost 8 bases and J 0 bases, leaving 11 bases between the germline ends. The CDR3 runs to 15 residues. In germline, CDR1 is MNHNS, CDR2 SASEGT. CDR3 in DNA: TGTGCCAGCCGGGGACGGATCTCTGGGGCCAACGTCCTGACTTTC. It specifies CASRGRISGANVLTF.

This clonotype has more than one count but fewer than ten. This rearrangement joins TRBV7-9 to TRBJ1-6; D call uncertain. Germline assignment: CDR1 SEHNR and CDR2 FQNEAQ (reference sequence). The V end lost 5 bases, the J end lost 10 bases, and 15 bases lay between the germline ends. The CDR3 is 14 residues long. The CDR3: CASSPLVAGSPLHF. The CDR3 bases are TGTGCCAGCAGCCCCCTCGTGGCGGGATCACCCCTCCACTTT.

A few counts support this clonotype. The chain couples TRBV4-1 to TRBJ2-1; 16 bases match TRBD2. Per the germline V gene, CDR1 is MGHRA and CDR2 is YSYEKL. The CDR3 runs to 16 residues. The CDR3 spells CATGLAGGVSYNEQFF. CDR3 nucleotide sequence: TGCGCGACGGGACTAGCGGGGGGGGTCTCCTACAATGAGCAGTTCTTC.

The rearrangement joins TRBV7-9 to TRBJ2-5; 7 nucleotides line up with TRBD2. The CDR3 consists of 15 residues. Germline assignment: CDR1 SEHNR and CDR2 FQNEAQ (reference sequence). V lost 1 base and J lost 5; bases outside the gene matches: 7. The CDR3 bases are TGTGCCAGCAGCTTAGGAGGGACTACCGCGGAGACCCAGTACTTC. Its protein product is CASSLGGTTAETQYF. The full variable domain, completed using reference TRBV7-9 and TRBJ2-5, is DTGVSQNPRHKITKRGQNVTFRCDPISEHNRLYWYRQTLGQGPEFLTYFQNEAQLEKSRLLSDRFSAERPKGSFSTLEIQRTEQGDSAMYLCASSLGGTTAETQYFGPGTRLLVL.

Only a few counts were recorded for this clonotype. The gene calls are TRBV7-9 and TRBJ2-7; D call uncertain. V gave up 4 bases and J gave up 5 bases, with 9 bases separating them. This CDR3 has 12 residues. Germline loops: CDR1 SEHNR, CDR2 FQNEAQ (reference sequence). CDR3 in amino acids: CASSSVLNEQYV. In DNA form, the CDR3 reads TGTGCCAGCAGCTCCGTTCTCAACGAGCAGTACGTC.